This passage covers 5 T cell receptor beta chains from one sample sequenced in a study of cytomegalovirus exposure and HLA in healthy donors. Amplification used 60 Vbeta primers and 13 Jbeta primers. Produced via immunoSEQ multiplex PCR; TCRdb's table is partial and in-frame only. The sample lists roughly 100,000 clones, 10% occurring once. Input material: PBMCs. The receptors were gathered from a man aged 40-55 years in good health and CMV-seropositive.

This clone occurred a few times. The CDR3 DNA is TGTGCCAGCAGCTTGGGGCTAGCTAATATTTACGAGCAGTACTTC. Translating it yields CASSLGLANIYEQYF. The gene calls are TRBV5-4 and TRBJ2-7, with D possibly matching TRBD2 (5 bases). The CDR3 covers 15 residues. CDR1 and CDR2 (germline): SGHNT, YYREEE (reference sequence). Trimming cost V 0 bases and J 4 bases, with 14 bases left between them.

This clone was counted a few times. V is TRBV25-1 and J is TRBJ2-5; D might be TRBD2 (5 bases). Trimming removed 1 base at V and 3 bases at J, with 12 bases between. CDR1 MGHDK and CDR2 SYGVNS come from the germline V gene. This CDR3 is 15 amino acids long. CDR3 DNA sequence: TGTGCCAGCAGTGAATTCGGGGAGAATAAAGAGACCCAGTACTTC. Its protein product is CASSEFGENKETQYF. The full variable domain, its missing parts supplied by reference TRBV25-1 and TRBJ2-5, is EADIYQTPRYLVIGTGKKITLECSQTMGHDKMYWYQQDPGMELHLIHYSYGVNSTEKGDLSSESTVSRIRTEHFPLTLESARPSHTSQYLCASSEFGENKETQYFGPGTRLLVL.

This clone was seen only a few times. The chain employs TRBV25-1 and TRBJ2-5, with D perhaps TRBD1 (6 bases). The tail of the sequence fits TRBJ2-7 better, so the J call may be wrong. This CDR3 comprises 13 residues. Germline V gene lookup returns CDR1 MGHDK and CDR2 SYGVNS. The CDR3, as DNA: TGTGCCAGCAGTGATGGGGGCGGCTACGAGCAGTACTTC. The encoded protein is CASSDGGGYEQYF.

This clone occurred once. The CDR3, as DNA: TGTGCCAGCAGCGTAAGCGGACAGGGGTCGCATGAGCAGTTCTTC. It yields the protein CASSVSGQGSHEQFF. The chain has TRBV9 and TRBJ2-1; 9 bases are shared with TRBD1. Germline V gene sequence: CDR1 SGDLS, CDR2 YYNGEE. J was trimmed by 8 bases and V by 1 base; bases with no gene match: 7. The CDR3 sequence is 15 residues long. Supplemented by reference TRBV9 and TRBJ2-1, the full variable domain reads DSGVTQTPKHLITATGQRVTLRCSPRSGDLSVYWYQQSLDQGLQFLIQYYNGEERAKGNILERFSAQQFPDLHSELNLSSLELGDSALYFCASSVSGQGSHEQFFGPGTRLTVL.

This clone was seen only a few times. The chain combines TRBV25-1 with TRBJ2-7; 9 bases are a match to TRBD2. CDR3 size: 17 residues. V lost 4 bases to trimming and J lost 6 bases; unmatched junction nucleotides: 16. Germline assignment: CDR1 MGHDK and CDR2 SYGVNS. CDR3 nucleotide sequence: TGTGCCAGCAGTGTGGGCTCGGGCGGGAGGGCCAGGCGCGAGCAGTACTTC. It translates to CASSVGSGGRARREQYF.